The 27 T cell receptor beta chains below come from one sample, sequenced in a study of neoadjuvant anti-PD-1 for oral cavity cancer. Clones were read by immunoSEQ multiplex PCR, and TCRdb kept only the in-frame ones, dropping some. The profile covers 20,000 to 25,000 clones, with 40% to 50% appearing a single time and around two fifths taken by the ten largest. Time point given: after neoadjuvant nivolumab, at surgical resection. The specimen was tumor tissue, collected after nivolumab (anti-PD-1) treatment. The receptor source for this set is a person aged 40 to 85 with oral cavity squamous cell carcinoma.

As DNA, the CDR3 is TGTGCCAGCAGCTCCATCCGGGACAGGGGCCAAGAGACCCAGTACTTC. Translation: CASSSIRDRGQETQYF. The J gene is TRBJ2-5, the V gene TRBV7-2, with 10 positions matching TRBD1. The junction had 6 bases not matched to a gene; V was cut back by 4 bases and J by 1 base. Germline CDR1 is SGHTA and CDR2 is FQGNSA. The CDR3 spans 16 residues.

The V gene is TRBV9, the J gene TRBJ2-3; D is possibly TRBD1 (5 bases). Per germline, CDR1 SGDLS and CDR2 YYNGEE. With 4 bases removed from V and 2 bases from J, the gap between germline ends came to 14 bases. The CDR3 extends over 15 amino acids. In DNA form, the CDR3 reads TGTGCCAGCAGCAGGGGTATTTTAGACACAGATACGCAGTATTTT. It yields the protein CASSRGILDTDTQYF. The whole variable domain, remainder taken from reference TRBV9 and TRBJ2-3, is DSGVTQTPKHLITATGQRVTLRCSPRSGDLSVYWYQQSLDQGLQFLIQYYNGEERAKGNILERFSAQQFPDLHSELNLSSLELGDSALYFCASSRGILDTDTQYFGPGTRLTVL.

The chain carries TRBV30 and TRBJ1-2, with D hard to call. Trimming removed 2 bases at V and 0 bases at J, with 7 bases between. The CDR3 spans 13 residues. Germline lookup yields CDR1 GTSNPN and CDR2 SVGIG (reference sequence). CDR3 protein: CAWSRNTNYGYTF. The CDR3 DNA reads as TGTGCCTGGAGTCGTAATACTAACTATGGCTACACCTTC. Full variable domain (rest looked up from reference TRBV30 and TRBJ1-2): SQTIHQWPATLVQPVGSPLSLECTVEGTSNPNLYWYRQAAGRGLQLLFYSVGIGQISSEVPQNLSASRPQDRQFILSSKKLLLSDSGFYLCAWSRNTNYGYTFGSGTRLTVV.

The sample holds many counts of this clone. The genes are TRBV7-3 and TRBJ2-2, with D possibly called TRBD1 or TRBD2 (5 bases each). Trimming cost V 5 bases and J 9 bases, with 16 bases left between them. Germline CDR1 and CDR2: SGHTA and FQGTGA. CDR3 length: 14 residues. DNA of the CDR3: TGTGCCAGCAGCCCGGGACCCAGGAAGCGGGAGCTGTTTTTT. Its translation is CASSPGPRKRELFF.

This clone was seen more than once but under ten times. The chain uses TRBV6-1 and TRBJ2-3; D is undetermined. CDR3 length: 14 residues. Trimming removed 7 bases at V and 1 base at J, with 12 bases between. The germline CDR1 and CDR2 sequences are MNHNS and SASEGT. The CDR3 DNA sequence: TGTGCCAGCACCCCAATCCCAGGCACAGATACGCAGTATTTT. It encodes CASTPIPGTDTQYF.

The chain carries TRBV5-4 and TRBJ2-7; no firm D call. The germline V gene has CDR1 SGHNT and CDR2 YYREEE (reference sequence). Trimming removed 0 bases from V and 4 bases from J, with 5 bases in between. The CDR3 is 12 residues long. CDR3 residues: CASSLDGYEQYF. CDR3 nucleotide sequence: TGTGCCAGCAGCTTGGACGGGTACGAGCAGTACTTC.

This clone was observed a handful of times. The V and J genes are TRBV4-1 and TRBJ2-7, with D hard to call. The CDR3 contains 15 residues. Germline V lookup: CDR1 MGHRA, CDR2 YSYEKL. The ends were cut back, 2 bases at V and 6 bases at J, with 17 bases in the middle. The CDR3 sequence is CASSQNQDGSPEQYF. The CDR3 nucleotides read TGCGCCAGCAGCCAAAATCAGGACGGTTCTCCCGAGCAGTACTTC.

The J gene is TRBJ2-7, the V gene TRBV5-1; D may be TRBD1 (5 bases). Germline values: CDR1 SGHRS, CDR2 YFSETQ. The CDR3 totals 18 residues. Trimming pared 1 base from V and 0 bases from J, leaving 20 bases between. CDR3 coding DNA: TGCGCCAGCAGCTTGATGGCTTTTGGCAGGGCAACCTCCTACGAGCAGTACTTC. Translation gives CASSLMAFGRATSYEQYF.

This clone appeared a few times. The gene calls are TRBV30 and TRBJ2-7; D is possibly TRBD1 (5 bases). Trimming cost V 0 bases and J 0 bases, with 9 bases left between them. The CDR3 runs to 14 residues. The germline gives CDR1 GTSNPN, CDR2 SVGIG (reference sequence). CDR3 coding DNA: TGTGCCTGGAGTGTACAGGCAGGCTCCTACGAGCAGTACTTC. This encodes CAWSVQAGSYEQYF.

Relative to its sample, this clone is medium-sized. The CDR3 sequence is CASSLFQGQGWQPQHF. CDR3 coding DNA: TGTGCCAGCAGCTTATTCCAAGGGCAGGGTTGGCAGCCCCAGCATTTT. This chain uses TRBV7-2 with TRBJ1-5; TRBD1 might be the D (5 bases). V dropped 2 bases and J dropped 7 bases, with 18 bases sitting between them. Germline V lookup: CDR1 SGHTA, CDR2 FQGNSA. The CDR3 has 16 residues.

As to this clone: At one end, the junction sequence differs from germline, possibly due to a read error. CDR3 loop: CASSLALSNYEQYF. The CDR3, as DNA: TGTGCCAGCAGCTTGGCCCTCTCGAACTACGAGCAGTACTTC. The chain recombines TRBV5-1 with TRBJ2-7; no reliable D call. The CDR3 is made up of 14 amino acids. CDR1 is SGHRS, CDR2 YFSETQ, per germline.

This clone was counted ten times or more. This sequence joins TRBV10-3 and TRBJ1-4, with D possibly being TRBD1 (5 bases). V was trimmed by 5 bases and J by 7 bases, leaving 11 bases between them. CDR3 length: 13 amino acids. In germline, CDR1 is ENHRY, CDR2 SYGVKD. The CDR3 DNA reads TGTGCCATCAGTACTGGGACCGGTGAAAAACTGTTTTTT. Translating it yields CAISTGTGEKLFF.

This clone was picked up a small number of times. The V call is TRBV19, the J call TRBJ1-2; 8 nucleotides line up with TRBD1. The J segment lost 7 bases and the V segment lost 5 bases, leaving 6 bases of the junction unmatched. The germline CDR1 and CDR2 sequences are LNHDA and SQIVND (reference sequence). This CDR3 contains 13 residues. The CDR3 nucleotides are TGTGCCAGTAGTCATCAAGGACAGGGTGGCTACACCTTC. This codes for CASSHQGQGGYTF.

This chain connects TRBV9 to TRBJ2-6, with 7 bases lining up with TRBD1. Per the germline V gene, CDR1 is SGDLS and CDR2 is YYNGEE. The CDR3 runs to 18 residues. The J segment lost 0 bases and the V segment lost 3 bases, leaving 9 bases of the junction unmatched. The CDR3 loop is CASSARQGLNSGANVLTF. The CDR3 region has the DNA TGTGCCAGCAGCGCGAGACAGGGTTTAAACTCTGGGGCCAACGTCCTGACTTTC.

The rearrangement links TRBV4-3 to TRBJ1-4; the D is unclear. Germline loops: CDR1 LGHNA, CDR2 YSLEER. V lost 0 bases to trimming and J lost 8 bases, with 10 bases between them. The CDR3 contains 14 residues. The DNA of the CDR3 is TGCGCCAGCAGCCAAGATCTCGCTTGGGAAAAACTGTTTTTT. Amino acids: CASSQDLAWEKLFF.

The chain recombines TRBV2 with TRBJ2-7, with TRBD1 identical over 9 bases. The CDR3 sequence is 16 residues long. V dropped 3 bases and J dropped 6; count of bases not matched to a gene: 12. Germline CDR1 reads SNHLY; CDR2 reads FYNNEI. CDR3 amino acids: CASSDRMTGTGSEQYF. CDR3 nucleotides: TGTGCCAGCAGTGACAGGATGACCGGGACAGGGTCCGAGCAGTACTTC.

The chain joins TRBV5-4 to TRBJ1-2; TRBD1 matches 12 bases. The CDR3 runs 18 residues. Germline V lookup: CDR1 SGHNT, CDR2 YYREEE (reference sequence). J gave up 7 bases and V 0 bases, and 13 bases lay outside the gene matches. The CDR3 spells CASSLVGTGGPPPGGYTF. The CDR3 DNA reads as TGTGCCAGCAGCTTGGTTGGGACAGGGGGCCCCCCTCCGGGTGGCTACACCTTC.

The sample holds one count of this clone. The V call is TRBV6-1, the J call TRBJ1-5; perhaps TRBD1 as D (5 bases). Trimming removed 4 bases from V and 3 bases from J, with 16 bases in between. The CDR3 sequence is 16 residues long. In germline, CDR1 is MNHNS, CDR2 SASEGT. The CDR3 region is CASSASGGGTNQPQHF. CDR3 in DNA: TGTGCCAGCAGTGCCTCAGGCGGGGGGACCAATCAGCCCCAGCATTTT.

This chain uses TRBV15 with TRBJ1-1; D ambiguous. The CDR3 has 13 residues. V dropped 6 bases and J dropped 5 bases, with 13 bases sitting between them. The V gene's germline CDR1 is LNHNV and CDR2 YYDKDF (reference sequence). This CDR3 reads CATRRVGWTEAFF. CDR3 sequence (DNA): TGTGCCACCAGGAGGGTCGGGTGGACTGAAGCTTTCTTT.

This clone was observed a few times. The chain has TRBV10-3 and TRBJ2-2; a possible D gene is TRBD2 (5 bases). V was trimmed by 6 bases and J by 5 bases, leaving 13 bases between them. There are 14 residues in the CDR3. Per germline, CDR1 ENHRY and CDR2 SYGVKD. In DNA form, the CDR3 reads TGTGCCATCAGCCCACTCCGAGGGACCGGGGAGCTGTTTTTT. Amino acid sequence: CAISPLRGTGELFF.

This clone is judged medium-sized. The chain couples TRBV7-2 to TRBJ2-2, with D hard to call. V was pared by 2 bases and J by 7 bases, with 11 bases between. The germline CDR1 and CDR2 sequences are SGHTA and FQGNSA. The CDR3 spans 14 residues. CDR3 amino acids: CASSLSPVVGELFF. CDR3 DNA sequence: TGTGCCAGCAGCTTAAGCCCAGTAGTCGGGGAGCTGTTTTTT.

This chain links TRBV29-1 with TRBJ2-7; 8 nucleotides agree with TRBD1. CDR1 SQVTM and CDR2 ANQGSEA come from the germline V gene. This CDR3 is 14 amino acids long. The V segment lost 4 bases and the J segment 4 bases; nucleotides outside the gene matches: 9. The CDR3 protein is CSVVTGTGLYEQYF. In DNA, the CDR3 is TGCAGCGTTGTAACCGGGACAGGACTTTACGAGCAGTACTTC.

The gene calls are TRBV30 and TRBJ2-5; perhaps TRBD2 as D (6 bases). The CDR3 contains 13 residues. CDR1 is GTSNPN, CDR2 SVGIG, per germline (reference sequence). The V end lost 2 bases, the J end lost 5 bases, and 12 bases lay between the germline ends. This CDR3 is CAWSLTRTETQYF. The CDR3 bases are TGTGCCTGGAGTTTGACTAGAACGGAGACCCAGTACTTC.

The chain is built from TRBV6-5 and TRBJ2-1, with D possibly being TRBD1 (7 bases). This CDR3 contains 15 residues. CDR1 and CDR2 from the germline V gene are MNHEY and SVGAGI. V was clipped by 2 bases and J by 2 bases, with 10 bases between them. Here the CDR3 reads CASSYPGGPYNEQFF. In DNA, the CDR3 is TGTGCCAGCAGTTACCCAGGGGGGCCCTACAATGAGCAGTTCTTC.

The V and J genes are TRBV9 and TRBJ2-1; TRBD2 matches 10 bases. With 2 bases clipped from V and 3 bases from J, the junction kept 5 bases outside the gene matches. Germline assignment: CDR1 SGDLS and CDR2 YYNGEE. The CDR3 consists of 16 residues. CDR3 bases: TGTGCCAGCAGCGTTTACGGACTAGCGGTCTACAATGAGCAGTTCTTC. Translation gives CASSVYGLAVYNEQFF.

This chain uses TRBV6-5 with TRBJ2-3; D remains ambiguous. The CDR3 loop spans 15 amino acids. The V end was cut by 2 bases, the J end by 0 bases, with 9 bases between. Germline V gene data show CDR1 as MNHEY and CDR2 as SVGAGI. CDR3 nucleotide sequence: TGTGCCAGCAGTTACACTCAGCTTAGCACAGATACGCAGTATTTT. Translating it yields CASSYTQLSTDTQYF.

V is TRBV5-6 and J is TRBJ1-4; D is unresolved. The CDR3 is made up of 14 amino acids. Trimming left V 0 bases short and J 5 bases short, with 8 bases between. CDR1 and CDR2 (germline): SGHDT, YYEEEE. The CDR3: CASSLDRRNEKLFF. Written as DNA, the CDR3 is TGTGCCAGCAGCTTGGACAGACGCAATGAAAAACTGTTTTTT.